Listed below are T cell receptor beta chains from one sample, sequenced in a study of radiation and T cells in renal cell carcinoma. The protocol was immunoSEQ multiplex PCR, while the TCRdb copy is restricted to in-frame clones and leaves out a portion. The sample includes just over 150,000 clones, roughly 90% of them seen just once. Sequenced material: blood, taken from a patient whose treatment included radiotherapy and nephrectomy. The receptors come from a woman aged 50 to 60 with renal cell carcinoma. Both conserved end residues are part of each CDR3. The order of the fields is clone size, J gene, V gene, D gene, CDR3 DNA, CDR3 protein. A D gene is named only where the DNA matches it firmly. Some rows mark clone size as missing; the rest say once, few, many or name a class of expanded clone.

size: -; J: TRBJ1-4; V: TRBV5-4; D: -; DNA: TGTGCCAGCAGCTTGGGTAGAGGGGCGGATGAAAAACTGTTTTTT; CDR3: CASSLGRGADEKLFF
size: -; J: TRBJ2-1; V: TRBV18; D: TRBD1; DNA: TGTGCCAGCTCACCCGATTTCTCGGGACAGGGGGATGAGCAGTTCTTC; CDR3: CASSPDFSGQGDEQFF
size: -; J: TRBJ1-6; V: TRBV4-2; D: TRBD1; DNA: TGTGCCAGCAGCCGGGGACAGGGGAACAATTCACCCCTCCACTTT; CDR3: CASSRGQGNNSPLHF
size: -; J: TRBJ2-3; V: TRBV10-3; D: -; DNA: TGTGCCATCAAAAGGGGTGAAAGCACAGATACGCAGTATTTT; CDR3: CAIKRGESTDTQYF
size: -; J: TRBJ1-3; V: TRBV7-9; D: -; DNA: TGTGCCAGCAGCTTGGAAAGGCGGTCCTCTGGAAACACCATATATTTT; CDR3: CASSLERRSSGNTIYF
size: -; J: TRBJ1-5; V: TRBV11-2; D: -; DNA: TGTGCCAGCAGCTTAGGAGCCAGCAATCAGCCCCAGCATTTT; CDR3: CASSLGASNQPQHF
size: -; J: TRBJ2-1; V: TRBV5-4; D: -; DNA: TGTGCCAGCAGCGTCCCCCGGGGGCCTTACAATGAGCAGTTCTTC; CDR3: CASSVPRGPYNEQFF
size: once; J: TRBJ1-2; V: TRBV7-9; D: -; DNA: TGTGCCAGCAGCCCCCTGTTAGGGGGGAACTATGGCTACACCTTC; CDR3: CASSPLLGGNYGYTF
size: -; J: TRBJ2-5; V: TRBV13; D: TRBD1; DNA: TGTGCCAGCAGCACACCGGGACAGATAGAAGAGACCCAGTACTTC; CDR3: CASSTPGQIEETQYF
size: -; J: TRBJ2-4; V: TRBV29-1; D: -; DNA: TGCAGCGTTGAAGGTCAAATGAAAAACATTCAGTACTTC; CDR3: CSVEGQMKNIQYF
size: -; J: TRBJ1-2; V: TRBV30; D: -; DNA: TGTGCCTGGAGCCCCCAGGGCTATGGCTACACCTTC; CDR3: CAWSPQGYGYTF
size: -; J: TRBJ1-6; V: TRBV6-1; D: -; DNA: TGTGCCAGCAAGCTGAGCTCCTATAATTCACCCCTCCACTTT; CDR3: CASKLSSYNSPLHF
size: -; J: TRBJ2-1; V: TRBV5-1; D: -; DNA: TGCGCCAGCAGCTTTAGCGGAGCTTACAATGAGCAGTTCTTC; CDR3: CASSFSGAYNEQFF
size: -; J: TRBJ2-7; V: TRBV18; D: TRBD2; DNA: TGTGCCAGCTCACTCCCGACTAGCGGGGATCGTGACGAGCAGTACTTC; CDR3: CASSLPTSGDRDEQYF
size: -; J: TRBJ2-3; V: TRBV2; D: -; DNA: TGTGCCAGCAGTGTTGGTAACACAGATACGCAGTATTTT; CDR3: CASSVGNTDTQYF
size: -; J: TRBJ1-1; V: TRBV9; D: -; DNA: TGTGCCAGCAGCCTCCTGGGGGGAAGGAACACTGAAGCTTTCTTT; CDR3: CASSLLGGRNTEAFF
size: once; J: TRBJ2-3; V: TRBV19; D: -; DNA: TGTGCCAGTGGAGGAACCCTCACAGATACGCAGTATTTT; CDR3: CASGGTLTDTQYF
size: once; J: TRBJ2-5; V: TRBV7-8; D: TRBD1; DNA: TGTGCCAGCAGCAGGGGACAGGGAGAGACCCAGTACTTC; CDR3: CASSRGQGETQYF
size: few; J: TRBJ2-7; V: TRBV5-6; D: -; DNA: TGTGCCAGCAGCTCACAGTATCGGCTCGTCGAGCAGTACTTC; CDR3: CASSSQYRLVEQYF
size: -; J: TRBJ1-5; V: TRBV7-9; D: TRBD1; DNA: TGTGCCAGCAGCTTATCCGGGACAGTCGCAAGCAATCAGCCCCAGCATTTT; CDR3: CASSLSGTVASNQPQHF
size: -; J: TRBJ2-3; V: TRBV7-2; D: -; DNA: TGTGCCAGCAGCCCGCGGGACGGCAAAGATACGCAGTATTTT; CDR3: CASSPRDGKDTQYF
size: -; J: TRBJ2-6; V: TRBV19; D: -; DNA: TGTGCCAGTAGTGAAGCTGGGGCCAACGTCCTGACTTTC; CDR3: CASSEAGANVLTF
size: -; J: TRBJ2-2; V: TRBV9; D: -; DNA: TGTGCCAGCAGCGACGGGACTAACACCGGGGAGCTGTTTTTT; CDR3: CASSDGTNTGELFF
size: once; J: TRBJ1-3; V: TRBV7-7; D: -; DNA: TGTGCTAGCAGCTTAGATCCGGGCTCTGGAAACACCATATATTTT; CDR3: CASSLDPGSGNTIYF
size: -; J: TRBJ1-1; V: TRBV5-1; D: -; DNA: TGCGCCAGCAGCTTAACTCTCAACTCCAGGGCTATGAACACTGAAGCTTTCTTT; CDR3: CASSLTLNSRAMNTEAFF
size: -; J: TRBJ2-1; V: TRBV4-1; D: -; DNA: TGCGCCAGCAGCCAAGAGGGCCCCCGAGCCAATGAGCAGTTCTTC; CDR3: CASSQEGPRANEQFF
size: -; J: TRBJ1-2; V: TRBV28; D: -; DNA: TGTGCCAGCAGTTTGCAGGCGCCGGGCTACACCTTC; CDR3: CASSLQAPGYTF
size: once; J: TRBJ2-2; V: TRBV7-2; D: -; DNA: TGTGCCAGCAGCTTACCCTACGACAGGTACACCGGGGAGCTGTTTTTT; CDR3: CASSLPYDRYTGELFF
size: -; J: TRBJ2-1; V: TRBV11-2; D: -; DNA: TGTGCCAGCAGCCCTGGTGATGAGCAGTTCTTC; CDR3: CASSPGDEQFF
size: -; J: TRBJ1-6; V: TRBV7-9; D: TRBD1; DNA: TGTGCCAGCAGCTCGCGGACAGGGGGTTCCTATAATTCACCCCTCCACTTT; CDR3: CASSSRTGGSYNSPLHF
size: -; J: TRBJ1-1; V: TRBV18; D: -; DNA: TGTGCCAGCTCACCACCGGAGACCTTGAACACTGAAGCTTTCTTT; CDR3: CASSPPETLNTEAFF
size: -; J: TRBJ1-5; V: TRBV7-8; D: -; DNA: TGTGCCAGCAGCCTGACGGGAAGCAATCAGCCCCAGCATTTT; CDR3: CASSLTGSNQPQHF
size: -; J: TRBJ1-1; V: TRBV18; D: -; DNA: TGTGCCAGCTCACCACGGGCCGACGGAATGAACACTGAAGCTTTCTTT; CDR3: CASSPRADGMNTEAFF
size: -; J: TRBJ1-1; V: TRBV5-1; D: -; DNA: TGCGCCAGCAGCTTGATCGGGGCAACTGAAGCTTTCTTT; CDR3: CASSLIGATEAFF
size: -; J: TRBJ1-3; V: TRBV2; D: TRBD1; DNA: TGTGCCAGCAGTCAAGGACAGGGGGTTGGAAACACCATATATTTT; CDR3: CASSQGQGVGNTIYF
size: -; J: TRBJ1-6; V: TRBV19; D: TRBD1; DNA: TGTGCCAGTAGGTCGGCGAGGGACAGGGGGTCCGGTAATTCACCCCTCCACTTT; CDR3: CASRSARDRGSGNSPLHF
size: once; J: TRBJ1-2; V: TRBV5-1; D: -; DNA: TGCGCCAGCAGTCCCCAAGGTGGGGGTGGATATGGCTACACCTTC; CDR3: CASSPQGGGGYGYTF
size: -; J: TRBJ2-2; V: TRBV7-7; D: -; DNA: TGTGCTAGCAGTTCTAGCGCAGCCGGGGAGCTGTTTTTT; CDR3: CASSSSAAGELFF
size: -; J: TRBJ2-5; V: TRBV5-1; D: TRBD1; DNA: TGCGCCAGCAGCTTGTCGACAGGGGAGACCCAGTACTTC; CDR3: CASSLSTGETQYF
size: -; J: TRBJ1-2; V: TRBV2; D: TRBD1; DNA: TGTGCCAGCAGAGAGACAGGGCACTATGGCTACACCTTC; CDR3: CASRETGHYGYTF
size: -; J: TRBJ2-7; V: TRBV5-1; D: TRBD1; DNA: TGCGCCAGCAGCCAAAAGGACAGGGGGCTCAACGAGCAGTACTTC; CDR3: CASSQKDRGLNEQYF
size: -; J: TRBJ2-3; V: TRBV10-3; D: TRBD2; DNA: TGTGCCATCAGACAACTAGCGGGGGAGGATACGCAGTATTTT; CDR3: CAIRQLAGEDTQYF
size: -; J: TRBJ1-6; V: TRBV30; D: -; DNA: TGTGCCTGGAAGCCCACCGGGCAGGGACTTTCTTCACCCCTCCACTTT; CDR3: CAWKPTGQGLSSPLHF
size: -; J: TRBJ1-5; V: TRBV19; D: TRBD1; DNA: TGTGCCAGTAGTATAGATCGCGGGGCAGGGGGTGCTAATCAGCCCCAGCATTTT; CDR3: CASSIDRGAGGANQPQHF
size: -; J: TRBJ1-4; V: TRBV2; D: TRBD1; DNA: TGTGCCAGCAGTCAGACAGGGATAGCGGAAAAACTGTTTTTT; CDR3: CASSQTGIAEKLFF
size: -; J: TRBJ1-1; V: TRBV19; D: -; DNA: TGTGCCAGTAGTACAGGGATGGGGACTGAAGCTTTCTTT; CDR3: CASSTGMGTEAFF
size: -; J: TRBJ2-2; V: TRBV10-1; D: TRBD1; DNA: TGCGCCAGCAGTGGTCCCGGGACAGGGTTCGGGGAGCTGTTTTTT; CDR3: CASSGPGTGFGELFF
size: -; J: TRBJ2-1; V: TRBV6-1; D: TRBD1; DNA: TGTGCCAGCAGAGAACCCGGGACAGGGACCTACAATGAGCAGTTCTTC; CDR3: CASREPGTGTYNEQFF